The next 10 T cell receptor beta chains were all read from a single sample in a study of neurological immune-mediated disorders (dated by TCRdb to between 2018 and 2020). Libraries were made using 5' RACE. TCRdb names Illumina HiSeq 2500 as the instrument used. The raw public data were reprocessed by TCRdb itself: fastp quality trimming at Q25, MiXCR clonotype calling, in-frame beta chains only. Every entry covers one CDR3 protein and lists the most common genes and DNA from its rows. This sample is represented by around 61,000 distinct CDR3 sequences; roughly 4.9% of them were singletons. The ten largest clones add up to approximately 5.1% of the sample. Material for sequencing was PBMCs. Receptors were obtained from a human donor with multiple sclerosis. The donor label of this sample is uncertain.

This clonotype was observed at least ten times. The chain uses TRBV12-3 or TRBV12-4 and TRBJ2-3; D possibly uses TRBD1 or TRBD2 (5 bases each). This CDR3 spans 14 amino acids. Trimming stripped 7 bases from V and 3 bases from J, with 14 bases between. DNA for the CDR3: TGTGCCAGCACACGGGGCCTTTCGACAGATACGCAGTATTTT. As protein: CASTRGLSTDTQYF.

V is TRBV27 and J is TRBJ1-1; TRBD1 might be the D (5 bases). The CDR3 runs 14 residues. With 6 bases removed from V and 3 bases from J, the gap between germline ends came to 14 bases. Germline CDR1 is MNHEY and CDR2 is SMNVEV (reference sequence). CDR3 bases: TGTGCCAGCAGGACAGCGGGGGTGTACACTGAAGCTTTCTTT. Translation: CASRTAGVYTEAFF.

There are many counts of this clonotype. The rearrangement links TRBV7-9 to TRBJ2-1, with D perhaps matching TRBD1 (5 bases). Germline V gene lookup returns CDR1 SEHNR and CDR2 FQNEAQ (reference sequence). This CDR3 contains 14 residues. Trimming took off 1 base at V and 9 bases at J, with 13 bases between the two ends. The CDR3 loop is CASSLGAGQGEQFF. For the CDR3, the DNA is TGTGCCAGCAGCTTAGGGGCCGGGCAGGGTGAGCAGTTCTTC.

The table lists this clonotype with a few counts. The genes are TRBV19 and TRBJ1-3; D is ambiguous. Germline V gene lookup returns CDR1 LNHDA and CDR2 SQIVND (reference sequence). The CDR3 is 15 amino acids. V gave up 2 bases and J gave up 0 bases, with 8 bases separating them. CDR3: CASSIFSISGNTIYF. For the CDR3, the DNA is TGTGCCAGTAGTATATTCAGCATCTCTGGAAACACCATATATTTT.

This clonotype was observed at least ten times. The V and J genes are TRBV28 and TRBJ2-1; TRBD1 matches 10 bases. V was pared by 5 bases and J by 3 bases, with 7 bases of the junction left unmatched. CDR1 is MDHEN, CDR2 SYDVKM, per germline. The length of the CDR3 is 16 residues. This CDR3 is CASSPPGTGVYNEQFF. Here the CDR3 DNA reads TGTGCCAGCAGTCCCCCCGGGACAGGGGTCTACAATGAGCAGTTCTTC.

There are many counts of this clonotype. This chain links TRBV29-1 with TRBJ1-2, with D unresolved. Germline CDR1 reads SQVTM; CDR2 reads ANQGSEA. The CDR3 has 10 residues. Trimming left V 6 bases short and J 6 bases short, with 8 bases between. CDR3 nucleotides: TGCAGCGTGAGGGAAGATGGCTACACCTTC. Protein product: CSVREDGYTF.

This clonotype has at least ten counts. The chain has TRBV29-1 and TRBJ1-1; weak D call: TRBD1 (5 bases). The V and J ends lost 4 bases and 0 bases respectively, with 15 bases between them. The germline gives CDR1 SQVTM, CDR2 ANQGSEA. This CDR3 has 15 amino acids. CDR3 sequence reads: CSVAPGWGMNTEAFF. The CDR3 region has the DNA TGCAGCGTTGCCCCAGGGTGGGGGATGAACACTGAAGCTTTCTTT. Looking up the rest from reference TRBV29-1 and TRBJ1-1 gives the full variable domain: SAVISQKPSRDICQRGTSLTIQCQVDSQVTMMFWYRQQPGQSLTLIATANQGSEATYESGFVIDKFPISRPNLTFSTLTVSNMSPEDSSIYLCSVAPGWGMNTEAFFGQGTRLTVV.

This clonotype was picked up many times. The chain carries TRBV5-1 and TRBJ2-1; D unresolved. The CDR3 totals 15 residues. V lost 1 base and J lost 4, with 12 bases in between. Germline CDR1 SGHRS, CDR2 YFSETQ. The CDR3 DNA sequence: TGCGCCAGCAGCTTGTCAACGAATGGGTACAATGAGCAGTTCTTC. Translating gives CASSLSTNGYNEQFF.

This clonotype was detected ten times or more. This sequence joins TRBV5-1 and TRBJ2-5; TRBD1 might be the D (6 bases). Germline-derived CDR1 and CDR2 are SGHRS and YFSETQ. Deletions cut 4 bases from V and 7 bases from J, with 17 bases between. The CDR3 spans 14 residues. CDR3 sequence: CASSIGGPTGTQYF. The CDR3, as DNA: TGCGCCAGCAGCATCGGTGGACCGACAGGGACCCAGTACTTC.

This clonotype was picked up many times. The genes are TRBV10-3 and TRBJ1-1; tentative D call: TRBD1 (6 bases). CDR1 ENHRY and CDR2 SYGVKD come from the germline V gene. The V end lost 9 bases, the J end lost 8 bases, and 19 bases lay between the germline ends. This CDR3 has 13 residues. The CDR3 region is CAIHSTGTLEAFF. The CDR3 DNA reads as TGTGCCATTCATTCTACCGGGACACTCGAAGCTTTCTTT.